This passage covers 31 T cell receptor beta chains from one sample sequenced in a study of Ad26.COV2.S vaccination and SARS-CoV-2 variants. Method: immunoSEQ multiplex PCR; TCRdb's copy keeps in-frame clones and lacks some. The table lists some 180,000 clones, 87% of them singletons. This material consisted of peripheral blood, taken after recovery from COVID-19. The receptor source for this set is a human donor who had recovered from COVID-19.

V and J are TRBV9 and TRBJ2-1, with D unclear. This CDR3 contains 13 residues. The V gene's germline CDR1 is SGDLS and CDR2 YYNGEE. Trimming took off 2 bases at V and 0 bases at J, with 3 bases between the two ends. The CDR3 protein is CASSVLSYNEQFF. CDR3 sequence (DNA): TGTGCCAGCAGCGTTCTCTCCTACAATGAGCAGTTCTTC. The full variable domain, rest sourced from reference TRBV9 and TRBJ2-1, is DSGVTQTPKHLITATGQRVTLRCSPRSGDLSVYWYQQSLDQGLQFLIQYYNGEERAKGNILERFSAQQFPDLHSELNLSSLELGDSALYFCASSVLSYNEQFFGPGTRLTVL.

The chain's CDR3 is CAISDRAGYGYTF. CDR3 coding DNA: TGTGCCATCAGCGACAGGGCGGGCTATGGCTACACCTTC. The chain is built from TRBV10-3 and TRBJ1-2; 7 bases agree with TRBD1. V shed 6 bases and J 4 bases; nucleotides not matched to a gene: 5. The CDR3 totals 13 residues. Looked up from germline, CDR1 is ENHRY and CDR2 is SYGVKD.

V is TRBV10-3 and J is TRBJ1-2, with a tentative D call TRBD1 (5 bases). Germline-derived CDR1 and CDR2 are ENHRY and SYGVKD. The V gene lost 6 bases and the J gene lost 2 bases, with 16 bases spanning the gap. The CDR3 runs 15 residues. This CDR3 reads CAISVPGQGNYGYTF. The CDR3 bases are TGTGCCATCAGCGTCCCTGGGCAGGGAAACTATGGCTACACCTTC.

This chain joins TRBV5-4 and TRBJ2-7, with D possibly matching TRBD2 (6 bases). The V and J ends lost 1 base and 1 base respectively, with 12 bases between them. The V gene's germline CDR1 is SGHNT and CDR2 YYREEE (reference sequence). The CDR3 loop spans 15 amino acids. CDR3 sequence (DNA): TGTGCCAGCAGCTTGATTGGTCTAGCGTCCTACGAGCAGTACTTC. This sequence encodes CASSLIGLASYEQYF.

The rearrangement joins TRBV12-3 or TRBV12-4 to TRBJ1-2, with D unresolved. The germline V and J ends were trimmed by 5 bases and 8 bases, with 9 bases remaining between them. This CDR3 contains 11 residues. Here the CDR3 reads CASSLPGGYTF. In DNA form, the CDR3 reads TGTGCCAGCAGTCTACCGGGGGGCTACACCTTC.

This rearrangement joins TRBV5-5 to TRBJ1-1, with D possibly matching TRBD1 (5 bases). The CDR3 is 15 amino acids. Deletions cut 0 bases from V and 2 bases from J, with 11 bases between. Germline values: CDR1 SGHKS, CDR2 YYEKEE (reference sequence). In nucleotides, the CDR3 is TGTGCCAGCAGCTTGGGGGGGATTCCTAACACTGAAGCTTTCTTT. Translation gives CASSLGGIPNTEAFF.

This chain links TRBV5-6 with TRBJ1-3; D is uncertain. The CDR3 runs 15 residues. Germline assignment: CDR1 SGHDT and CDR2 YYEEEE. Trimming removed 0 bases at V and 0 bases at J, with 7 bases between. CDR3 in DNA: TGTGCCAGCAGCTTGGTTCCAAGCTCTGGAAACACCATATATTTT. Protein product: CASSLVPSSGNTIYF.

The chain carries TRBV29-1 and TRBJ1-2; 9 bases align to TRBD1. Germline V CDR1 and CDR2: SQVTM, ANQGSEA. The CDR3 extends over 14 amino acids. The ends lost 3 bases at V and 6 bases at J; junction bases unmatched: 8. Here the CDR3 reads CSVEVTGGFDGYTF. CDR3 DNA sequence: TGCAGCGTTGAGGTCACAGGGGGCTTCGATGGCTACACCTTC.

The DNA for the CDR3 is TGTGCCAGCAGCCCACCCCCAGGGGTCAACTATGGCTACACCTTC. Its protein product is CASSPPPGVNYGYTF. V usage is TRBV5-6 and J usage is TRBJ1-2; possible D gene TRBD1, 6 bases. V was clipped by 4 bases and J by 2 bases, with 15 bases between them. This CDR3 spans 15 amino acids. Germline CDR1 reads SGHDT; CDR2 reads YYEEEE.

This chain connects TRBV7-2 to TRBJ2-3; D possibly matches TRBD1 or TRBD2 (5 bases each). The CDR3 runs 17 residues. Germline CDR1 and CDR2: SGHTA and FQGNSA. Trimming left V 6 bases short and J 3 bases short, with 22 bases between. The CDR3 reads CASRPSRGSKSTDTQYF. For the CDR3, the DNA is TGTGCCAGCAGGCCTTCCCGGGGCTCGAAGAGTACAGATACGCAGTATTTT.

J is TRBJ1-3 and V is TRBV9; D unclear. V was pared by 0 bases and J by 2 bases, with 9 bases between. The CDR3 is 15 residues long. Germline CDR1 is SGDLS and CDR2 is YYNGEE. Here the CDR3 reads CASSVGGNTGNTIYF. The CDR3 bases are TGTGCCAGCAGCGTAGGGGGTAATACTGGAAACACCATATATTTT.

The rearrangement links TRBV6-1 to TRBJ2-7, with a tentative D call TRBD2 (7 bases). Trimming left V 6 bases short and J 4 bases short, with 16 bases between. The CDR3 has 14 residues. Looked up from germline, CDR1 is MNHNS and CDR2 is SASEGT. The CDR3 region is CASRPGGGPYEQYF. The CDR3 DNA reads TGTGCCAGCAGGCCTGGGGGGGGGCCATACGAGCAGTACTTC.

This chain connects TRBV18 to TRBJ2-7, with unresolved D. The germline V and J ends were trimmed by 3 bases and 0 bases, with 3 bases remaining between them. The CDR3 has 12 amino acids. Germline lookup yields CDR1 KGHSH and CDR2 LQKENI. CDR3 amino acids: CASSPTSYEQYF. The CDR3 coding sequence is TGTGCCAGCTCACCTACCTCCTACGAGCAGTACTTC. The full variable domain, with the rest looked up from reference TRBV18 and TRBJ2-7, is NAGVMQNPRHLVRRRGQEARLRCSPMKGHSHVYWYRQLPEEGLKFMVYLQKENIIDESGMPKERFSAEFPKEGPSILRIQQVVRGDSAAYFCASSPTSYEQYFGPGTRLTVT.

The V and J genes are TRBV30 and TRBJ1-2; no reliable D call. Looked up from germline, CDR1 is GTSNPN and CDR2 is SVGIG (reference sequence). V lost 1 base to trimming and J lost 5 bases, with 11 bases between them. The CDR3 extends over 13 amino acids. CDR3 DNA: TGTGCCTGGAGTGGAGGGCCGTTATATGGCTACACCTTC. It specifies CAWSGGPLYGYTF.

The chain employs TRBV6-5 and TRBJ1-2; tentative D call: TRBD1 (5 bases). Germline CDR1 is MNHEY and CDR2 is SVGAGI. Trimming shortened V by 7 bases and J by 1 base, and 16 bases separated the two germline ends. This CDR3 is 15 amino acids long. The CDR3 DNA follows: TGTGCCAGCACCGTTACAGGAGCTTATAACTATGGCTACACCTTC. This gives the protein CASTVTGAYNYGYTF.

This chain uses TRBV6-5 with TRBJ2-7; maybe TRBD2 (7 bases). The germline V and J ends were trimmed by 7 bases and 4 bases, with 14 bases remaining between them. This CDR3 region has 13 residues. Per the germline V gene, CDR1 is MNHEY and CDR2 is SVGAGI. The CDR3 DNA follows: TGTGCCAGCACCCGAAGGGGGGGGTACGAGCAGTACTTC. Its translation: CASTRRGGYEQYF.

V usage is TRBV11-3 and J usage is TRBJ2-1; 8 bases agree with TRBD2. Trimming removed 5 bases from V and 7 bases from J; junction bases left unmatched: 10. Germline V lookup: CDR1 SGHNT, CDR2 YENEEA. This CDR3 is built from 15 residues. Here the CDR3 reads CASSPQSGRGNEQFF. CDR3 nucleotides: TGTGCCAGCAGCCCCCAGAGCGGGAGAGGTAATGAGCAGTTCTTC. Full variable domain (outside the CDR3, taken from reference TRBV11-3 and TRBJ2-1): EAGVVQSPRYKIIEKKQPVAFWCNPISGHNTLYWYLQNLGQGPELLIRYENEEAVDDSQLPKDRFSAERLKGVDSTLKIQPAELGDSAVYLCASSPQSGRGNEQFFGPGTRLTVL.

The rearrangement links TRBV27 to TRBJ1-6, with D possibly matching TRBD1 (5 bases). Germline lookup yields CDR1 MNHEY and CDR2 SMNVEV (reference sequence). Deletions cut 5 bases from V and 6 bases from J, with 14 bases between. There are 15 residues in the CDR3. The CDR3 sequence: CASSVAGRANSPLHF. In DNA form, the CDR3 reads TGTGCCAGCAGTGTTGCTGGCAGGGCTAATTCACCCCTCCACTTT.

This clone came up a few times. V is TRBV11-1 and J is TRBJ2-1, with 9 bases identical to TRBD2. This CDR3 comprises 15 residues. Germline CDR1 and CDR2: SGHAT and FQDESV (reference sequence). Germline trimming cut 2 bases from V and 6 bases from J; bases unmatched to any gene: 5. The CDR3 coding sequence is TGTGCCAGCAGCTTACTAGCGGGAAGGGTCAATGAGCAGTTCTTC. Its protein is CASSLLAGRVNEQFF.

Comments on this clone: Sequence at one end of the junction differs from germline and may be a read error. The V call is TRBV7-7, the J call TRBJ1-3, with 9 bases aligning to TRBD1. Germline CDR1 SSHAT, CDR2 FNYEAQ (reference sequence). This CDR3 contains 16 residues. The CDR3 spells CASSRGTGFSGNTIYF. CDR3 bases: TGTGCTAGCAGTAGAGGGACAGGGTTCTCTGGAAACACCATATATTTT.

This rearrangement joins TRBV11-2 to TRBJ1-4, with D uncertain. The germline V gene has CDR1 SGHAT and CDR2 FQNNGV. This CDR3 spans 13 amino acids. Trimming shortened V by 5 bases and J by 5 bases, and 9 bases separated the two germline ends. Written as DNA, the CDR3 is TGTGCCAGCAGCGGGCCCCGAAATGAAAAACTGTTTTTT. It yields the protein CASSGPRNEKLFF.

The genes are TRBV2 and TRBJ2-3; 8 bases align to TRBD2. The ends lost 8 bases at V and 1 base at J; junction bases unmatched: 14. The length of the CDR3 is 17 residues. From germline, CDR1 is SNHLY and CDR2 FYNNEI. The chain's CDR3 is CASLGRQREFGTDTQYF. The CDR3 DNA sequence: TGTGCCAGCTTAGGAAGACAGCGGGAGTTTGGCACAGATACGCAGTATTTT.

The rearrangement joins TRBV29-1 to TRBJ2-5, with TRBD1 identical over 9 bases. J gave up 1 base and V 4 bases, and 7 bases lay outside the gene matches. The CDR3 is 15 amino acids. The V gene's germline CDR1 is SQVTM and CDR2 ANQGSEA. The CDR3 coding sequence is TGCAGCGTTGGAAACAGGGGGCCGGGCCAAGAGACCCAGTACTTC. It yields the protein CSVGNRGPGQETQYF.

CDR3 protein: CASSSSGQGARNIQYF. CDR3 DNA: TGTGCCAGCAGTTCCTCGGGACAGGGGGCGCGTAACATTCAGTACTTC. The chain joins TRBV28 to TRBJ2-4; TRBD1 agrees at 12 bases. Germline V gives CDR1 MDHEN, CDR2 SYDVKM. The CDR3 loop spans 16 amino acids. V was pared by 4 bases and J by 7 bases, with 8 bases of the junction left unmatched.

The V and J genes are TRBV25-1 and TRBJ2-5; TRBD2 might be the D (6 bases). The CDR3 extends over 14 amino acids. CDR1 is MGHDK and CDR2 is SYGVNS in the germline V gene. V gave up 5 bases and J gave up 0 bases, with 10 bases separating them. CDR3 residues: CASSRWGDQETQYF. CDR3 nucleotides: TGTGCCAGCAGTCGATGGGGGGACCAAGAGACCCAGTACTTC.

This chain joins TRBV9 and TRBJ1-6; 7 bases agree with TRBD1. The CDR3 covers 15 residues. V gave up 0 bases and J gave up 7 bases; unmatched junction bases: 4. Germline V CDR1 and CDR2: SGDLS, YYNGEE. The CDR3: CASSVGGTANSPLHF. The CDR3 nucleotides are TGTGCCAGCAGCGTAGGAGGGACAGCCAATTCACCCCTCCACTTT.

This clone was seen only a few times. The rearrangement joins TRBV5-1 to TRBJ2-5; perhaps TRBD2 as D (6 bases). Trimming stripped 0 bases from V and 3 bases from J, with 9 bases between. The germline CDR1 and CDR2 sequences are SGHRS and YFSETQ. The CDR3 is made up of 14 amino acids. The CDR3 coding sequence is TGCGCCAGCAGCTTGGTCGGGAGCAAAGAGACCCAGTACTTC. Its translation: CASSLVGSKETQYF.

V is TRBV6-1 and J is TRBJ2-1; the D is unclear. Trimming cost V 3 bases and J 6 bases, with 9 bases left between them. Germline-derived CDR1 and CDR2 are MNHNS and SASEGT. The length of the CDR3 is 13 residues. DNA of the CDR3: TGTGCCAGCAGTGAGCAACAGTCCAATGAGCAGTTCTTC. It specifies CASSEQQSNEQFF.

The V call is TRBV6-5, the J call TRBJ1-1; tentatively, D is TRBD1 (5 bases). Germline V gene lookup returns CDR1 MNHEY and CDR2 SVGAGI. The V end was cut by 5 bases, the J end by 5 bases, with 9 bases between. This CDR3 region has 12 residues. The chain's CDR3 is CASSTHRTEAFF. Written as DNA, the CDR3 is TGTGCCAGCAGTACCCACAGGACTGAAGCTTTCTTT.

V gene TRBV5-1 combines with J gene TRBJ2-7; no reliable D call. This CDR3 has 12 residues. In germline, CDR1 is SGHRS, CDR2 YFSETQ. V was clipped by 1 base and J by 5 bases, with 7 bases between them. This CDR3 is CASSLYGNEQYF. The CDR3, as DNA: TGCGCCAGCAGCTTGTATGGAAACGAGCAGTACTTC.

This clone was seen only once. The chain is built from TRBV25-1 and TRBJ2-1; D is perhaps TRBD1 or TRBD2 (5 bases each). The CDR3 has 15 amino acids. Trimming shortened V by 4 bases and J by 6 bases, and 16 bases separated the two germline ends. In germline, CDR1 is MGHDK, CDR2 SYGVNS. CDR3 nucleotides: TGTGCCAGCAGTGGATCCTGGGGACGGGTCAATGAGCAGTTCTTC. It specifies CASSGSWGRVNEQFF.